A single sample gave rise to the 30 T cell receptor beta chains below, sequenced in a study of neoadjuvant nivolumab and ipilimumab in lung cancer. The data were produced by immunoSEQ multiplex PCR, yet TCRdb's version contains in-frame clones alone and is incomplete. Here the sample spans 25,000 to 30,000 clones, 76% being singletons. The sample in question was tumor tissue, obtained after neoadjuvant nivolumab, alone or with ipilimumab, at or shortly before surgery. These receptors came from an adult with non-small cell lung cancer.

The chain employs TRBV2 and TRBJ2-3, with 13 bases identical to TRBD2. Germline V gives CDR1 SNHLY, CDR2 FYNNEI. This CDR3 is built from 15 residues. The J segment lost 7 bases and the V segment lost 2 bases, leaving 3 bases of the junction unmatched. CDR3 loop: CASSETSGGGNTQYF. DNA of the CDR3: TGTGCCAGCAGTGAAACTAGCGGGGGGGGAAATACGCAGTATTTT.

The chain uses TRBV18 and TRBJ2-7, with 13 bases identical to TRBD2. Germline CDR1 reads KGHSH; CDR2 reads LQKENI. The junction had 3 bases not matched to a gene; V was cut back by 6 bases and J by 4 bases. The CDR3 has 14 amino acids. The CDR3 region has the DNA TGTGCCAGCTCCGGGGGACTAGCGGGGTACGAGCAGTACTTC. Translating gives CASSGGLAGYEQYF.

The V call is TRBV7-9, the J call TRBJ2-6; no definite D call. CDR3 length equals 17 residues. V was shortened by 0 bases and J by 0 bases, with 9 bases between the two germline ends. Germline V gives CDR1 SEHNR, CDR2 FQNEAQ (reference sequence). CDR3 amino acids: CASSLAGSVSGANVLTF. CDR3 in DNA: TGTGCCAGCAGCTTAGCGGGGTCGGTCTCTGGGGCCAACGTCCTGACTTTC.

The chain couples TRBV5-4 to TRBJ2-1, with a possible D match to TRBD2 (6 bases). The germline CDR1 and CDR2 sequences are SGHNT and YYREEE (reference sequence). V was shortened by 5 bases and J by 3 bases, with 15 bases between the two germline ends. The CDR3 extends over 15 amino acids. This chain's CDR3 is CASRDGGEHYNEQFF. Written as DNA, the CDR3 is TGTGCCAGCAGAGACGGCGGGGAGCACTACAATGAGCAGTTCTTC.

By its share, this clone is medium-sized. The CDR3 here is CASRSDSLEAFF. CDR3 in DNA: TGTGCCAGCAGGTCTGACAGCCTAGAAGCTTTCTTT. The gene calls are TRBV5-4 and TRBJ1-1, with a possible D match to TRBD1 (5 bases). Germline-derived CDR1 and CDR2 are SGHNT and YYREEE (reference sequence). The CDR3 loop spans 12 amino acids. With 5 bases removed from V and 8 bases from J, the gap between germline ends came to 13 bases. Full variable domain (rest looked up from reference TRBV5-4 and TRBJ1-1): ETGVTQSPTHLIKTRGQQVTLRCSSQSGHNTVSWYQQALGQGPQFIFQYYREEENGRGNFPPRFSGLQFPNYSSELNVNALELDDSALYLCASRSDSLEAFFGQGTRLTVV.

This clone has only one observation. V gene TRBV7-1 combines with J gene TRBJ1-1; D is unresolved. TRBV7-1 is marked as an open reading frame, function uncertain. Trimming removed 4 bases from V and 4 bases from J, with 19 bases in between. The CDR3 is 16 residues long. This CDR3 is CASSLVGGHRGTEAFF. In nucleotides, the CDR3 is TGTGCCAGCAGCTTAGTAGGCGGCCACCGGGGCACTGAAGCTTTCTTT.

The genes are TRBV9 and TRBJ2-2; 7 bases are a match to TRBD2. The CDR3 has 14 residues. The V segment lost 7 bases and the J segment 4 bases; nucleotides outside the gene matches: 7. CDR1 is SGDLS, CDR2 YYNGEE, per germline. The CDR3 spells CASAPGTTTGELFF. The DNA for the CDR3 is TGTGCCAGCGCTCCCGGGACTACCACCGGGGAGCTGTTTTTT.

This clone was observed a handful of times. This sequence joins TRBV4-1 and TRBJ1-5; no firm D call. The CDR3 runs 14 residues. Germline CDR1 reads MGHRA; CDR2 reads YSYEKL. With 1 base removed from V and 6 bases from J, the gap between germline ends came to 10 bases. Here the CDR3 DNA reads TGCGCCAGCAGCCAAGCTGTGGGGATTCAGCCCCAGCATTTT. Protein: CASSQAVGIQPQHF.

This clone was recorded only once. This chain connects TRBV7-2 to TRBJ2-2, with a tentative D call TRBD1 (5 bases). Germline CDR1 SGHTA, CDR2 FQGNSA. V was trimmed by 5 bases and J by 4 bases, leaving 11 bases between them. This CDR3 contains 14 residues. CDR3 protein: CASSRTGTTGELFF. The DNA of the CDR3 is TGTGCCAGCAGCCGTACAGGAACCACCGGGGAGCTGTTTTTT.

The chain carries TRBV6-6 and TRBJ1-2, with D unresolved. This CDR3 is built from 13 residues. Trimming removed 2 bases at V and 7 bases at J, with 11 bases between. Germline lookup yields CDR1 MNHNY and CDR2 SVGAGI (reference sequence). The DNA for the CDR3 is TGTGCCAGCAGTTACGGTTCCGAGGGTGGCTACACCTTC. This translates into CASSYGSEGGYTF.

The chain recombines TRBV10-3 with TRBJ1-2; 8 bases agree with TRBD1. The V segment lost 4 bases and the J segment 4 bases; nucleotides outside the gene matches: 11. This CDR3 comprises 16 residues. CDR1 and CDR2 from the germline V gene are ENHRY and SYGVKD. The CDR3 DNA reads as TGTGCCATCAGTGGCGGCCAGGGGGCGGGTATCTATGGCTACACCTTC. Translating gives CAISGGQGAGIYGYTF.

The chain employs TRBV4-2 and TRBJ2-3, with 9 bases matching TRBD2. The CDR3 has 15 residues. The J segment lost 2 bases and the V segment lost 8 bases, leaving 8 bases of the junction unmatched. Germline V CDR1 and CDR2: LGHNA, YNFKEQ. The CDR3 DNA follows: TGTGCCAGCCGGGAGTCTAGCGGGGTCACAGATACGCAGTATTTT. As protein: CASRESSGVTDTQYF.

This clone occurred a few times. CDR3 protein: CASQGLAGGEQFF. CDR3 nucleotides: TGTGCCAGCCAAGGACTAGCGGGGGGGGAGCAGTTCTTC. The V gene is TRBV2, the J gene TRBJ2-1; 15 nucleotides line up with TRBD2. The CDR3 covers 13 residues. The V gene end was trimmed by 8 bases and the J gene end by 10 bases; junction bases not matched to a gene: 3. CDR1 is SNHLY, CDR2 FYNNEI, per germline.

V gene TRBV7-6 combines with J gene TRBJ2-6; D possibly uses TRBD1 or TRBD2 (5 bases each). V gave up 3 bases and J gave up 0 bases, with 12 bases separating them. The germline gives CDR1 SGHVS, CDR2 FNYEAQ. The CDR3 loop spans 17 amino acids. The CDR3 nucleotides are TGTGCCAGCAGCTTGGTCAGGGAGAGCTCTGGGGCCAACGTCCTGACTTTC. Its translation: CASSLVRESSGANVLTF.

The rearrangement uses TRBV5-4 and TRBJ1-6, with D unresolved. CDR1 is SGHNT, CDR2 YYREEE, per germline (reference sequence). Trimming took 1 base from V and 13 from J, leaving 9 bases between them. This CDR3 has 12 residues. The CDR3 DNA reads TGTGCCAGCAGCTTGTATGGGGTCCCCCTCCACTTT. Its translation: CASSLYGVPLHF.

The chain recombines TRBV4-2 with TRBJ2-3, with 9 positions matching TRBD2. After removal of 0 bases from V and 2 bases from J, the junction contained 9 bases not matched to a gene. The CDR3 spans 18 residues. Germline CDR1 reads LGHNA; CDR2 reads YNFKEQ. CDR3 DNA sequence: TGTGCCAGCAGCCAAGAACCTAGCGGGGCCTCATTCACAGATACGCAGTATTTT. Residues: CASSQEPSGASFTDTQYF.

This clone is a singleton in its sample. This chain connects TRBV11-2 to TRBJ1-1; D may be TRBD1 (6 bases). CDR1 is SGHAT and CDR2 is FQNNGV in the germline V gene. CDR3 length: 15 residues. V shed 6 bases and J shed 4 bases, with 18 bases lying between them. The CDR3 is CASSRTLNRATEAFF. CDR3 nucleotides: TGTGCCAGCAGTAGAACTCTAAACAGGGCCACTGAAGCTTTCTTT.

V gene TRBV28 combines with J gene TRBJ2-7; 10 positions agree with TRBD1. The CDR3 consists of 14 residues. Per germline, CDR1 MDHEN and CDR2 SYDVKM. The ends lost 4 bases at V and 9 bases at J; junction bases unmatched: 9. The CDR3: CASSSPGTGDAQYF. As DNA, the CDR3 is TGTGCCAGCAGTTCGCCTGGGACAGGGGATGCGCAGTACTTC. Full variable domain (missing parts from reference TRBV28 and TRBJ2-7): DVKVTQSSRYLVKRTGEKVFLECVQDMDHENMFWYRQDPGLGLRLIYFSYDVKMKEKGDIPEGYSVSREKKERFSLILESASTNQTSMYLCASSSPGTGDAQYFGPGTRLTVT.

J is TRBJ1-2 and V is TRBV6-5; no clear D gene. V lost 8 bases to trimming and J lost 1 base, with 11 bases between them. Germline V gene lookup returns CDR1 MNHEY and CDR2 SVGAGI. This CDR3 contains 13 residues. CDR3 protein: CASALDGNYGYTF. As DNA, the CDR3 is TGTGCCAGCGCGCTTGACGGTAACTATGGCTACACCTTC.

The sample holds one count of this clone. The gene calls are TRBV12-5 and TRBJ1-5; 8 nucleotides line up with TRBD1. Germline lookup yields CDR1 LGHNT and CDR2 FRNRAP. V dropped 6 bases and J dropped 0; count of bases not matched to a gene: 10. The CDR3 covers 17 residues. CDR3 nucleotide sequence: TGTGCTAGTGGATTTCAGGGACAGGTCACTAGCAATCAGCCCCAGCATTTT. Translated, it gives CASGFQGQVTSNQPQHF.

In DNA form, the CDR3 reads TGCGCCAGCAGCCCCCGGACAGGGCGATACCACGAGCAGTACTTC. Translation gives CASSPRTGRYHEQYF. The chain is built from TRBV5-1 and TRBJ2-7; 8 bases fit TRBD1. The germline CDR1 and CDR2 sequences are SGHRS and YFSETQ. The V gene end was trimmed by 4 bases and the J gene end by 5 bases; junction bases not matched to a gene: 11. The CDR3 is 15 amino acids.

This clone was picked up one time. The V gene is TRBV4-2, the J gene TRBJ1-1; D gene uncertain. Germline CDR1 reads LGHNA; CDR2 reads YNFKEQ. The CDR3 is 15 amino acids. V was pared by 2 bases and J by 2 bases, with 12 bases between. The CDR3, as DNA: TGTGCCAGCAGCCAAACAGAAAAGCACAACACTGAAGCTTTCTTT. Encoded protein: CASSQTEKHNTEAFF.

This clone was detected only a few times. The rearrangement uses TRBV7-9 and TRBJ1-1; 8 nucleotides line up with TRBD1. Germline lookup yields CDR1 SEHNR and CDR2 FQNEAQ (reference sequence). This CDR3 contains 14 residues. Losses at the gene ends were 4 bases for V and 5 bases for J; bases not matched to a gene: 6. CDR3 residues: CASSSQGARTEAFF. As DNA, the CDR3 is TGTGCCAGCAGCTCCCAGGGGGCTAGGACTGAAGCTTTCTTT.

The CDR3 sequence: CATSESRGDEQFF. The DNA for the CDR3 is TGTGCCACCAGCGAGAGCAGGGGCGATGAGCAGTTCTTC. The V and J genes are TRBV15 and TRBJ2-1; TRBD1 might be the D (6 bases). This CDR3 is built from 13 residues. V shed 5 bases and J shed 8 bases, with 13 bases lying between them. CDR1 and CDR2 (germline): LNHNV, YYDKDF (reference sequence).

The CDR3 nucleotides read TGTGCCAGCAGCTCACAGATCGACACTGAAGCTTTCTTT. Amino acids: CASSSQIDTEAFF. This rearrangement joins TRBV11-2 to TRBJ1-1, with D hard to call. Trimming left V 4 bases short and J 3 bases short, with 9 bases between. The CDR3 loop spans 13 amino acids. CDR1 is SGHAT, CDR2 FQNNGV, per germline. Combining the CDR3 with reference TRBV11-2 and TRBJ1-1 gives the whole variable domain EAGVAQSPRYKIIEKRQSVAFWCNPISGHATLYWYQQILGQGPKLLIQFQNNGVVDDSQLPKDRFSAERLKGVDSTLKIQPAKLEDSAVYLCASSSQIDTEAFFGQGTRLTVV.

The chain employs TRBV7-9 and TRBJ1-1; D remains unclear. V was trimmed by 5 bases and J by 7 bases, leaving 23 bases between them. Germline V gene data show CDR1 as SEHNR and CDR2 as FQNEAQ (reference sequence). CDR3 length equals 16 residues. The CDR3 region has the DNA TGTGCCAGCAGCCGTGGGGTGGCCGATTTAGGGTATGAAGCTTTCTTT. Its translation is CASSRGVADLGYEAFF.

This clone showed up just a few times. This chain joins TRBV5-6 and TRBJ1-6, with D possibly being TRBD1 (6 bases). The CDR3 covers 16 residues. Germline lookup yields CDR1 SGHDT and CDR2 YYEEEE. Trimming removed 4 bases from V and 9 bases from J, with 20 bases in between. In DNA, the CDR3 is TGTGCCAGCAGCCATGGGTGGGGGGGGCAGAGTTCACCCCTCCACTTT. Protein product: CASSHGWGGQSSPLHF.

This rearrangement joins TRBV29-1 to TRBJ1-2; possible D gene TRBD1, 5 bases. Germline V CDR1 and CDR2: SQVTM, ANQGSEA. Trimming took off 4 bases at V and 5 bases at J, with 17 bases between the two ends. This CDR3 spans 14 amino acids. The CDR3 DNA reads TGCAGCGTTGGATACGCGGGGGAGACGTATGGCTACACCTTC. Encoded protein: CSVGYAGETYGYTF.

The chain combines TRBV12-2 with TRBJ2-3. TRBV12-2 counts as a pseudogene. The CDR3 extends over 16 amino acids. CDR3 sequence reads: CASRLVVGFSTDTQYF. The CDR3 DNA reads as TGTGCAAGTCGCTTAGTGGTGGGATTTAGCACAGATACGCAGTATTTT.

The J gene is TRBJ2-3, the V gene TRBV18; D could derive from TRBD1 or TRBD2 (5 bases each). Germline V gene lookup returns CDR1 KGHSH and CDR2 LQKENI. This CDR3 has 13 residues. The V end was cut by 5 bases, the J end by 6 bases, with 12 bases between. The DNA of the CDR3 is TGTGCCAGCTCATCGGGGACGCATGATACGCAGTATTTT. Translation: CASSSGTHDTQYF. The full variable domain, rest sourced from reference TRBV18 and TRBJ2-3, is NAGVMQNPRHLVRRRGQEARLRCSPMKGHSHVYWYRQLPEEGLKFMVYLQKENIIDESGMPKERFSAEFPKEGPSILRIQQVVRGDSAAYFCASSSGTHDTQYFGPGTRLTVL.